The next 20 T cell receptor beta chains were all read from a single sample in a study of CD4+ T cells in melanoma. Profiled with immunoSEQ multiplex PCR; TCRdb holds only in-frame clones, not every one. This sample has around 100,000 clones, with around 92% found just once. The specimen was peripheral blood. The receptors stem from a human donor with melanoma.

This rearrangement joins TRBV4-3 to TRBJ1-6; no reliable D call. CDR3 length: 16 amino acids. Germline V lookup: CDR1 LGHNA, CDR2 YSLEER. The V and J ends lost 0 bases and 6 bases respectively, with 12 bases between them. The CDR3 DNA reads TGCGCCAGCAGCCAAGATACAAGGGATTCTAATTCACCCCTCCACTTT. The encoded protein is CASSQDTRDSNSPLHF.

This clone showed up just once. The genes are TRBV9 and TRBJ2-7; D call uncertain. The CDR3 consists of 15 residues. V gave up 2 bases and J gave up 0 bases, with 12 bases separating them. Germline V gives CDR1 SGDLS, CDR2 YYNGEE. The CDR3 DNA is TGTGCCAGCAGCGTGAACTCTGCAGGCTCCTACGAGCAGTACTTC. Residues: CASSVNSAGSYEQYF.

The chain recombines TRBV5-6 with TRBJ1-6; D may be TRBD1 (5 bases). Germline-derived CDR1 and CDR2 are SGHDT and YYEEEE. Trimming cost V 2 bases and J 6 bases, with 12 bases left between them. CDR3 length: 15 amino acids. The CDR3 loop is CASSFAGRVNSPLHF. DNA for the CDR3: TGTGCCAGCAGCTTCGCTGGCAGGGTTAATTCACCCCTCCACTTT.

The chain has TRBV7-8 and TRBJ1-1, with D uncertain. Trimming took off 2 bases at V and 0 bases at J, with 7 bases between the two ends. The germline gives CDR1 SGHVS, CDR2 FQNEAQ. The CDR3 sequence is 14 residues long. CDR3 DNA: TGTGCCAGCAGCTTATGGGCGGTGAACACTGAAGCTTTCTTT. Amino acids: CASSLWAVNTEAFF.

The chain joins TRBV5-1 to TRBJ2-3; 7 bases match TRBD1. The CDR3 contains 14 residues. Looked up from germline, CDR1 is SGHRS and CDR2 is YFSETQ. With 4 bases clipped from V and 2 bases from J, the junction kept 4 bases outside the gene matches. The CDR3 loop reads CASSPGTATDTQYF. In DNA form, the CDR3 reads TGCGCCAGCAGCCCCGGGACAGCCACAGATACGCAGTATTTT.

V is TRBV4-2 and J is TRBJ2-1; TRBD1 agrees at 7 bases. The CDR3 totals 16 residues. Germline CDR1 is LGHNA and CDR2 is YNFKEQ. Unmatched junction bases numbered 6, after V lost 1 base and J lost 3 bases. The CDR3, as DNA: TGTGCCAGCAGCCAAGCTGAGGGGGCCAACTACAATGAGCAGTTCTTC. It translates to CASSQAEGANYNEQFF.

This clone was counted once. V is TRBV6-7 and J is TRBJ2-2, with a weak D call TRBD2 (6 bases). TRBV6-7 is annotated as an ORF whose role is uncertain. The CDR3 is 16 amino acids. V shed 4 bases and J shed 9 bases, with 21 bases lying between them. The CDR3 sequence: CASSSEGSGDCRELFF. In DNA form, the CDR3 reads TGTGCCAGCAGTTCTGAGGGTAGCGGTGACTGCAGGGAGCTGTTTTTT.

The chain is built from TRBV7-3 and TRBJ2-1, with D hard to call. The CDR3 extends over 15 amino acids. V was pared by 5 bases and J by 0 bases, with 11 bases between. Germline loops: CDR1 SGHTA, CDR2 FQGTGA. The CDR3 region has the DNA TGTGCCAGCAGCGGCGCGCCCAGCTCCTACAATGAGCAGTTCTTC. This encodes CASSGAPSSYNEQFF.

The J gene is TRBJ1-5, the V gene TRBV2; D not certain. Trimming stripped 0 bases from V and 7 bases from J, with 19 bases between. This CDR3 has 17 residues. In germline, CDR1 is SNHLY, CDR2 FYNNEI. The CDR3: CASSEAARLLAGQPQHF. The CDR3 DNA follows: TGTGCCAGCAGTGAAGCAGCCAGACTACTCGCGGGGCAGCCCCAGCATTTT.

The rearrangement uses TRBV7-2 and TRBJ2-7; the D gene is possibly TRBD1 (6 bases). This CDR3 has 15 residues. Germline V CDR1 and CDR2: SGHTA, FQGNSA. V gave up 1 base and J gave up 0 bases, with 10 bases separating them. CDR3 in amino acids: CASSLGQGFSYEQYF. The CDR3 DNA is TGTGCCAGCAGCTTAGGGCAGGGGTTCTCCTACGAGCAGTACTTC.

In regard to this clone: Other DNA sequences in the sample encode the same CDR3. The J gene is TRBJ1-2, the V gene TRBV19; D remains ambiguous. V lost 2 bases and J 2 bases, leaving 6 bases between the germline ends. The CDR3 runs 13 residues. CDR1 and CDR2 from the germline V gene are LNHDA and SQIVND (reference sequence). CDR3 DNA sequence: TGTGCCAGTAGTATAACCGGGAACTATGGCTACACCTTC. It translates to CASSITGNYGYTF.

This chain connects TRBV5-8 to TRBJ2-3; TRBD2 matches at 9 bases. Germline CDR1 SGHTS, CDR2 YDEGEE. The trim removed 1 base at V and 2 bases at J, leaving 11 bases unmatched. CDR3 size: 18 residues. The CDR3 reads CASSLRDSGGLLTDTQYF. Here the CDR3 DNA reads TGTGCCAGCAGCTTGCGAGATAGCGGGGGCCTCCTCACAGATACGCAGTATTTT.

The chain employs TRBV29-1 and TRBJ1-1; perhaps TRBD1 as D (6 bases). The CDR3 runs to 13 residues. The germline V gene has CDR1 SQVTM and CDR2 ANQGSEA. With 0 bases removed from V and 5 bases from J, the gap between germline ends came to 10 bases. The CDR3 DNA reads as TGCAGCGTTGAAGAGACGGGGGCGACTGAAGCTTTCTTT. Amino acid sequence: CSVEETGATEAFF.

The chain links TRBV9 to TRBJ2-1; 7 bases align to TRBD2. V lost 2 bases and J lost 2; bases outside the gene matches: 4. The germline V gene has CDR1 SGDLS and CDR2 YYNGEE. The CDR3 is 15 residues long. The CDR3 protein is CASSVGGVAYNEQFF. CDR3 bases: TGTGCCAGCAGCGTGGGGGGGGTGGCCTACAATGAGCAGTTCTTC.

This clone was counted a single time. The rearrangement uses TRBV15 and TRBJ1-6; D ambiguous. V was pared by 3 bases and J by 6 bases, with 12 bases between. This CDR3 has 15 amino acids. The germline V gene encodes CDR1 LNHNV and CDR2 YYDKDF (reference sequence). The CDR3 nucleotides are TGTGCCACCAGCAGGACGGCCTTATTTAATTCACCCCTCCACTTT. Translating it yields CATSRTALFNSPLHF.

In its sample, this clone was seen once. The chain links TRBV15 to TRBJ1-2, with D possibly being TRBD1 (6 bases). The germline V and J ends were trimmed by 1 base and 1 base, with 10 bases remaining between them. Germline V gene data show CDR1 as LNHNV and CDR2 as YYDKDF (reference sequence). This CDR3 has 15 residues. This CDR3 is CATSRGTAVNYGYTF. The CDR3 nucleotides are TGTGCCACCAGCAGAGGGACAGCTGTTAACTATGGCTACACCTTC.

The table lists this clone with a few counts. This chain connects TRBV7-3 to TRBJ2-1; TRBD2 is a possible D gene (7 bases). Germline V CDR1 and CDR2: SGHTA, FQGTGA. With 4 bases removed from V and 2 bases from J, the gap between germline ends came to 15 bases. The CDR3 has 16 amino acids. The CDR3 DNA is TGTGCCAGCAGCTCCCTTGGGGGGGGGCCCTACAATGAGCAGTTCTTC. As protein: CASSSLGGGPYNEQFF.

The CDR3 DNA reads as TGTGCCAGCAGCTTAGGGAATGACAGGACTGGAAACACCATATATTTT. It translates to CASSLGNDRTGNTIYF. The chain combines TRBV7-9 with TRBJ1-3; possibly TRBD1 for D (6 bases). Trimming stripped 1 base from V and 2 bases from J, with 12 bases between. CDR1 and CDR2 from the germline V gene are SEHNR and FQNEAQ (reference sequence). The CDR3 loop spans 16 amino acids.

The CDR3 sequence is CASSEVSGTRYNTGELFF. The DNA for the CDR3 is TGCGCCAGCAGTGAAGTATCCGGGACTAGATATAACACCGGGGAGCTGTTTTTT. This sequence joins TRBV10-2 and TRBJ2-2, with 8 bases identical to TRBD2. Unmatched junction bases numbered 11, after V lost 3 bases and J lost 2 bases. In germline, CDR1 is WSHSY, CDR2 SAAADI. The CDR3 is 18 residues long.

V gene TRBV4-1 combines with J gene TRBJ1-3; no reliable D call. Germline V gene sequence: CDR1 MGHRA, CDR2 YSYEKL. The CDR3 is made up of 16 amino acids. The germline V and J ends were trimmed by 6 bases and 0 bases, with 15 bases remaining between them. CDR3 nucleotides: TGCGCCAGCAGTCCCCGGACCGCCCGCTCTGGAAACACCATATATTTT. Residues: CASSPRTARSGNTIYF.